Included here is one T cell receptor (beta chain) sequence, with context. Its antigen is undetermined. The data stem from a study of high-grade serous ovarian cancer treatment subgroups. For the study at large: Each sample yielded on average around 7,000 unique TCR beta rearrangements from 12,000 to 15,000 reads. Findings of the study overall: Repertoire analysis covered CDR3 alone, not CDR1 or CDR2. TCR relatedness rose with neoantigen level and trended with mutation load.

Tumor tissue was taken before any definitive surgery or chemotherapy was given. This table comes from immunoSEQ multiplex PCR, and its TCRdb copy is limited to in-frame clones, with some not included. The data contain around 5,000 clones, about 70% of them seen just once; the ten biggest clones take up 12% to 15%. The CDR3 spans 15 residues. CDR1 LNHDA and CDR2 SQIVND come from the germline V gene (reference sequence). Germline trimming cut 4 bases from V and 0 bases from J; bases unmatched to any gene: 4. This chain links TRBV19 with TRBJ2-7; 9 bases are shared with TRBD2. The sample taken for sequencing was tumor tissue. This TCR derives from a human donor with high-grade serous ovarian cancer. The CDR3: CASSRAGGPSYEQYF. The CDR3 DNA is TGTGCCAGTAGTAGAGCGGGGGGCCCCTCCTACGAGCAGTACTTC.